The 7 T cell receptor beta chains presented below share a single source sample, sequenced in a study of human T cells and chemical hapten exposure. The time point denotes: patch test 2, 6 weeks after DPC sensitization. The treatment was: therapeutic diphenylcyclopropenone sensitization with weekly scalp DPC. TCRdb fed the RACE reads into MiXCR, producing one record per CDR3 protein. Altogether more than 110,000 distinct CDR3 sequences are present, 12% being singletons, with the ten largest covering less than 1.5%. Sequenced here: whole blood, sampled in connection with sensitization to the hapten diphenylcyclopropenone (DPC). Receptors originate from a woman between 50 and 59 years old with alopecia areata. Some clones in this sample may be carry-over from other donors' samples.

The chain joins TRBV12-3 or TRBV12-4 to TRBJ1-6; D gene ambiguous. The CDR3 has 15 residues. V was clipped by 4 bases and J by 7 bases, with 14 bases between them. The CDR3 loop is CASSSTPFGNSPLHF. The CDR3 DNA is TGTGCCAGCAGTTCCACGCCTTTCGGCAATTCACCCCTCCACTTT.

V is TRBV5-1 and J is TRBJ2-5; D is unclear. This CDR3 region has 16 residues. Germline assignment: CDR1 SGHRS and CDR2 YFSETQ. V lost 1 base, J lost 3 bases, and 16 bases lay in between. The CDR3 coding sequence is TGCGCCAGCAGCTTGTCCGGGCGTGGGTCCAAAGAGACCCAGTACTTC. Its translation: CASSLSGRGSKETQYF.

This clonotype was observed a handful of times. As DNA, the CDR3 is TGTGCCAGCAGAGAGACAGGAAGGGCCTACGAGCAGTACTTC. It codes for CASRETGRAYEQYF. The chain recombines TRBV28 with TRBJ2-7; D might be TRBD1 (6 bases). The germline CDR1 and CDR2 sequences are MDHEN and SYDVKM. Trimming left V 6 bases short and J 2 bases short, with 14 bases between. This CDR3 has 14 amino acids.

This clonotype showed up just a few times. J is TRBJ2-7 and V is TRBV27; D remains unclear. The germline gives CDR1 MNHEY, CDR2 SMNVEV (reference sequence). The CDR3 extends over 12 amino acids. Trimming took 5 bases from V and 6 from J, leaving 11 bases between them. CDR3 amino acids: CASSSRVGEQYF. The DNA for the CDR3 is TGTGCCAGCAGTAGTAGGGTTGGCGAGCAGTACTTC.

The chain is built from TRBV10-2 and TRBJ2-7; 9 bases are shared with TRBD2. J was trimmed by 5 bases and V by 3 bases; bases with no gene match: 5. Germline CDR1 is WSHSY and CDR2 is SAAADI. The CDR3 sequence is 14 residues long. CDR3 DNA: TGCGCCAGCAGTGATAAGCGGGAGGCCCACGAGCAGTACTTC. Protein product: CASSDKREAHEQYF.

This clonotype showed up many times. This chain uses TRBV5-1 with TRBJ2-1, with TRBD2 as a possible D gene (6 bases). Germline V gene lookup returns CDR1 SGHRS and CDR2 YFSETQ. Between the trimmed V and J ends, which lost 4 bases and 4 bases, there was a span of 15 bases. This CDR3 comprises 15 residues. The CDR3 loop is CASSQRPAGYNEQFF. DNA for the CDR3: TGCGCCAGCAGCCAAAGACCAGCGGGTTACAATGAGCAGTTCTTC. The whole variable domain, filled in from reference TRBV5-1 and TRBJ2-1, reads KAGVTQTPRYLIKTRGQQVTLSCSPISGHRSVSWYQQTPGQGLQFLFEYFSETQRNKGNFPGRFSGRQFSNSRSEMNVSTLELGDSALYLCASSQRPAGYNEQFFGPGTRLTVL.

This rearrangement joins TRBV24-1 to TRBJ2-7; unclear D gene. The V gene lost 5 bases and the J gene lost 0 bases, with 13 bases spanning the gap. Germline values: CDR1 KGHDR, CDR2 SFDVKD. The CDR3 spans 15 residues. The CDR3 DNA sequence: TGTGCCACCAGTGTCCGGATCACCGACTCCTACGAGCAGTACTTC. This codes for CATSVRITDSYEQYF.